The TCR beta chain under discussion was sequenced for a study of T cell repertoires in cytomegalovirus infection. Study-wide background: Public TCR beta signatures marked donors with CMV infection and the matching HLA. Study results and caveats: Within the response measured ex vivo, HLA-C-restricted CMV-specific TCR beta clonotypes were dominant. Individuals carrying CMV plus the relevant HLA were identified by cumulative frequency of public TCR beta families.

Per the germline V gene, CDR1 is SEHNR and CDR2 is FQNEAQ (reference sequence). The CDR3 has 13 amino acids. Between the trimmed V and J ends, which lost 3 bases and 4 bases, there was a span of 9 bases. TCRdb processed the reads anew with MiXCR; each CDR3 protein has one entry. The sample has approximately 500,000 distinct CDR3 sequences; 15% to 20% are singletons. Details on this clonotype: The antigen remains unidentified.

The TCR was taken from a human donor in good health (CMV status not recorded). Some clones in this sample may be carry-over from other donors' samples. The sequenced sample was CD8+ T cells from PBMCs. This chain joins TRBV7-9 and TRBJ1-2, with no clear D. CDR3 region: CASSLLVLYGYTF. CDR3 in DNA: TGTGCCAGCAGCTTGTTGGTGCTCTATGGCTACACCTTC.